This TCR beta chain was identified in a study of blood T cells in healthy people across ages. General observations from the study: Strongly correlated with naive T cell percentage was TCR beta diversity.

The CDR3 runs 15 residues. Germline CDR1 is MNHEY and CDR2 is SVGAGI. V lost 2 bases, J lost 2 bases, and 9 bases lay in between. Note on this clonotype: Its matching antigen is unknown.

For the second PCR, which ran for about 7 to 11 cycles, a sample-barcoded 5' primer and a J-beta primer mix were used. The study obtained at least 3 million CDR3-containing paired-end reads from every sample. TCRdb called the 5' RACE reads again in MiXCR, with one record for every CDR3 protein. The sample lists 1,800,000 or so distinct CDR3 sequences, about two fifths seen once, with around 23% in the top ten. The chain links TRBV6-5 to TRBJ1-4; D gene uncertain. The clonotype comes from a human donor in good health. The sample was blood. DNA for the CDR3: TGTGCCAGCAGTTACGTGGGGTCGACTAATGAAAAACTGTTTTTT. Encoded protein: CASSYVGSTNEKLFF.